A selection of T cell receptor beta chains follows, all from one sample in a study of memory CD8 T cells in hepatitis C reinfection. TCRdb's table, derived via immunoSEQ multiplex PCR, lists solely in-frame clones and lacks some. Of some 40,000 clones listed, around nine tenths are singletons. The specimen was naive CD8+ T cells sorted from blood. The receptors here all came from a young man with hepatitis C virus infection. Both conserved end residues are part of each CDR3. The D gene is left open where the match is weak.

TGTGCCAGCAGCTCCCTCGATCGGGGGGCGCACACCGAATATGGCTACACCTTC CASSSLDRGAHTEYGYTF TRBJ1-2 - TRBV11-2
TGTGCCAGCAGTCCCCCCCCCGGGTCAGATACGCAGTATTTT CASSPPPGSDTQYF TRBJ2-3 - TRBV27
TGTGCCAGCAGCTCAGTAGGGGTGGAGCAGTTCTTC CASSSVGVEQFF TRBJ2-1 - TRBV7-2
TGTGCCAGCAGTTCCCTGGACAGGGTGTTTTATGGCTACACCTTC CASSSLDRVFYGYTF TRBJ1-2 TRBD1 TRBV6-1
TGTGCCAGCAGTGACAGGGAAAACTACGAGCAGTACTTC CASSDRENYEQYF TRBJ2-7 - TRBV6-1
TGCAGCGTGATGGGACAGGGTACTAATGAAAAACTGTTTTTT CSVMGQGTNEKLFF TRBJ1-4 TRBD1 TRBV29-1
TGTGCCAGCAGTGGGGACAAAAGGAAGCGGGAGGGCCTGTTCTTC CASSGDKRKREGLFF TRBJ2-1 TRBD2 TRBV6-5
TGTGCCAGCGCGACTGTCGTAGGAGGAGGGGACACTGAAGCTTTCTTT CASATVVGGGDTEAFF TRBJ1-1 - TRBV7-9
TGTGCCAGCAGCTTAGGGAGTGAGGAGCAAGAGACCCAGTACTTC CASSLGSEEQETQYF TRBJ2-5 - TRBV7-8
TGTGCCAGCAGCTCCCGGGACAGCCCGACGACTAGCGGCACTATGATGGACGCCTACAATGAGCAGTTCTTC CASSSRDSPTTSGTMMDAYNEQFF TRBJ2-1 TRBD2 TRBV13